The next 16 T cell receptor beta chains were all read from a single sample in a study of follicular helper T cells after annual influenza vaccination. Assay used: immunoSEQ multiplex PCR; TCRdb lists only in-frame clones, some missing. The data show thousands of clones, approximately 80% seen once. Time point given: 2014-2015 season, pre-vaccination. This specimen consisted of CXCR5+ CD38- circulating T follicular helper cells from blood, obtained on the day of influenza vaccination. The subset is: circulating Tfh, non-naive CD4+CXCR5+PD-1+ (ICOS+CD38+ or ICOS-CD38-). These receptors were taken from an adult who received the influenza vaccine.

The V gene is TRBV7-8, the J gene TRBJ2-7; no definite D call. V shed 5 bases and J shed 4 bases, with 6 bases lying between them. CDR1 is SGHVS and CDR2 is FQNEAQ in the germline V gene. CDR3 size: 11 residues. The CDR3 loop is CASSQEYEQYF. The DNA of the CDR3 is TGTGCCAGCAGCCAGGAATACGAGCAGTACTTC.

This chain uses TRBV2 with TRBJ2-1, with TRBD1 as a possible D gene (5 bases). The germline CDR1 and CDR2 sequences are SNHLY and FYNNEI. The CDR3 is made up of 13 amino acids. Trimming left V 10 bases short and J 9 bases short, with 19 bases between. The CDR3 DNA sequence: TGTGCCACGCTCAAAAAGGGGTTGAGTGAGCAGTTCTTC. Residues: CATLKKGLSEQFF.

The chain couples TRBV6-5 to TRBJ2-7; TRBD1 matches 7 bases. The CDR3 has 14 residues. Germline V gene sequence: CDR1 MNHEY, CDR2 SVGAGI. J lost 2 bases, V lost 6 bases, and 7 bases had no gene match. The CDR3 loop reads CASRSGTDTYEQYF. CDR3 nucleotide sequence: TGTGCCAGCAGATCCGGGACAGACACCTACGAGCAGTACTTC.

The chain uses TRBV6-6 and TRBJ2-1, with D unclear. The CDR3 is made up of 10 amino acids. V shed 5 bases and J shed 7 bases, with 3 bases lying between them. Germline loops: CDR1 MNHNY, CDR2 SVGAGI (reference sequence). The CDR3 loop reads CASSKNEQFF. CDR3 bases: TGTGCCAGCAGTAAGAATGAGCAGTTCTTC.

This clone has only one observation. The chain couples TRBV7-9 to TRBJ2-7; D gene uncertain. CDR1 is SEHNR, CDR2 FQNEAQ, per germline (reference sequence). V lost 1 base, J lost 3 bases, and 7 bases lay in between. The CDR3 runs to 13 residues. The CDR3 loop is CASSLGWDYEQYF. Written as DNA, the CDR3 is TGTGCCAGCAGCTTAGGATGGGACTACGAGCAGTACTTC. Filled out from reference TRBV7-9 and TRBJ2-7, the complete variable domain reads DTGVSQNPRHKITKRGQNVTFRCDPISEHNRLYWYRQTLGQGPEFLTYFQNEAQLEKSRLLSDRFSAERPKGSFSTLEIQRTEQGDSAMYLCASSLGWDYEQYFGPGTRLTVT.

This chain connects TRBV6-5 to TRBJ2-7; 8 bases match TRBD2. This CDR3 contains 14 residues. Per germline, CDR1 MNHEY and CDR2 SVGAGI. Losses at the gene ends were 6 bases for V and 5 bases for J; bases not matched to a gene: 9. The CDR3 is CASRPGGGVHEQYF. The CDR3 DNA is TGTGCCAGCAGACCGGGGGGGGGAGTCCACGAGCAGTACTTC.

J is TRBJ1-2 and V is TRBV7-9, with 9 bases lining up with TRBD1. The length of the CDR3 is 13 residues. The ends lost 4 bases at V and 8 bases at J; junction bases unmatched: 5. Per germline, CDR1 SEHNR and CDR2 FQNEAQ (reference sequence). In nucleotides, the CDR3 is TGTGCCAGCAGCTCATGGACAGGGGCGGGCTACACCTTC. Encoded protein: CASSSWTGAGYTF. Full variable domain (remainder filled in from reference TRBV7-9 and TRBJ1-2): DTGVSQNPRHKITKRGQNVTFRCDPISEHNRLYWYRQTLGQGPEFLTYFQNEAQLEKSRLLSDRFSAERPKGSFSTLEIQRTEQGDSAMYLCASSSWTGAGYTFGSGTRLTVV.

The chain recombines TRBV19 with TRBJ2-2, with D perhaps given as TRBD1 or TRBD2 (6 bases each). The CDR3 has 17 residues. V was cut by 1 base and J by 5 bases, with 17 bases left in between. Germline V gives CDR1 LNHDA, CDR2 SQIVND (reference sequence). DNA for the CDR3: TGTGCCAGTAGTATAGGAAGGGGGGCGCTTATTACCGGGGAGCTGTTTTTT. Amino acid sequence: CASSIGRGALITGELFF.

This chain joins TRBV7-2 and TRBJ1-1; possibly TRBD1 for D (5 bases). Germline lookup yields CDR1 SGHTA and CDR2 FQGNSA. The CDR3 loop spans 13 amino acids. Between the trimmed V and J ends, which lost 5 bases and 5 bases, there was a span of 12 bases. CDR3 sequence reads: CASSPDSGTEAFF. CDR3 DNA: TGTGCCAGCAGCCCAGACAGTGGGACTGAAGCTTTCTTT.

This chain links TRBV7-9 with TRBJ2-6; D is unresolved. The CDR3 sequence is 13 residues long. Germline V gene lookup returns CDR1 SEHNR and CDR2 FQNEAQ (reference sequence). Trimming left V 7 bases short and J 3 bases short, with 7 bases between. The CDR3 nucleotides read TGTGCCAGCAAGCCCTTTGGGGCCAACGTCCTGACTTTC. Its translation: CASKPFGANVLTF.

The gene calls are TRBV11-3 and TRBJ1-6, with D unclear. Trimming left V 1 base short and J 7 bases short, with 14 bases between. There are 16 residues in the CDR3. Germline V gives CDR1 SGHNT, CDR2 YENEEA. The CDR3, as DNA: TGTGCCAGCAGCTTAGGCTCTGGGATGGGGAATTCACCCCTCCACTTT. Translation: CASSLGSGMGNSPLHF.

The chain joins TRBV2 to TRBJ2-3; no firm D call. The CDR3 is made up of 13 amino acids. V lost 2 bases and J 2 bases, leaving 5 bases between the germline ends. The germline V gene has CDR1 SNHLY and CDR2 FYNNEI. CDR3 amino acids: CASSEIYTDTQYF. CDR3 DNA: TGTGCCAGCAGTGAAATATACACAGATACGCAGTATTTT.

The genes are TRBV5-1 and TRBJ2-3; 10 bases agree with TRBD2. The V gene end was trimmed by 5 bases and the J gene end by 3 bases; junction bases not matched to a gene: 6. From germline, CDR1 is SGHRS and CDR2 YFSETQ. The CDR3 sequence is 15 residues long. The CDR3 DNA follows: TGCGCCAGCAGATTTCTAGCGGGGGAAACAGATACGCAGTATTTT. This translates into CASRFLAGETDTQYF.

The gene calls are TRBV5-1 and TRBJ2-1, with 13 nucleotides matching TRBD2. Germline V gene data show CDR1 as SGHRS and CDR2 as YFSETQ. The CDR3 spans 16 residues. Trimming took 4 bases from V and 5 from J; bases not matched to a gene: 6. In DNA form, the CDR3 reads TGCGCCAGCAGCGAGTTAACTAGCGGGGGGGACAATGAGCAGTTCTTC. Translating it yields CASSELTSGGDNEQFF. The full variable domain, completed using reference TRBV5-1 and TRBJ2-1, is KAGVTQTPRYLIKTRGQQVTLSCSPISGHRSVSWYQQTPGQGLQFLFEYFSETQRNKGNFPGRFSGRQFSNSRSEMNVSTLELGDSALYLCASSELTSGGDNEQFFGPGTRLTVL.

The rearrangement links TRBV9 to TRBJ2-5, with 11 bases aligning to TRBD2. V shed 3 bases, J shed 3 bases, and the junction held 1 base outside the gene matches. CDR1 and CDR2 (germline): SGDLS, YYNGEE. The CDR3 loop spans 14 amino acids. The DNA for the CDR3 is TGTGCCAGCAGCGCGACTAGCGGGGAAGAGACCCAGTACTTC. Residues: CASSATSGEETQYF.

The V gene is TRBV5-4, the J gene TRBJ2-5; maybe TRBD1 (6 bases). The CDR3 has 14 residues. The V gene lost 5 bases and the J gene lost 4 bases, with 15 bases spanning the gap. The V gene's germline CDR1 is SGHNT and CDR2 YYREEE (reference sequence). This chain's CDR3 is CASSFAGVRETQYF. CDR3 bases: TGTGCCAGCAGTTTCGCAGGGGTAAGAGAGACCCAGTACTTC. Full variable domain (outside the CDR3, taken from reference TRBV5-4 and TRBJ2-5): ETGVTQSPTHLIKTRGQQVTLRCSSQSGHNTVSWYQQALGQGPQFIFQYYREEENGRGNFPPRFSGLQFPNYSSELNVNALELDDSALYLCASSFAGVRETQYFGPGTRLLVL.